The clone carrying this T cell receptor (beta chain) was seen only a few times. This record belongs to a study of OX40 agonist ivuxolimab in advanced cancers. Study overall: Antecedent anti-PD-1, anti-PD-L1 or anti-CTLA-4 therapy was permissible, with roughly 36% having received some.

Method: immunoSEQ multiplex PCR; TCRdb's copy keeps in-frame clones and lacks some. Here the sample spans roughly 49,000 clones, more than 65% being singletons. The V gene lost 2 bases and the J gene lost 6 bases, with 5 bases spanning the gap. This CDR3 has 13 amino acids. Per germline, CDR1 LNHDA and CDR2 SQIVND (reference sequence). The sample in question was CD4+ or CD8+ T cells sorted from blood, obtained in a trial of the OX40 agonist ivuxolimab. The receptor's source is an adult with an advanced solid tumor such as melanoma, head and neck, liver or kidney cancer. The V gene is TRBV19, the J gene TRBJ1-6, with D possibly matching TRBD1 (5 bases). The CDR3 region is CASSIQGNSPLHF. The DNA for the CDR3 is TGTGCCAGTAGTATACAGGGTAATTCACCCCTCCACTTT.